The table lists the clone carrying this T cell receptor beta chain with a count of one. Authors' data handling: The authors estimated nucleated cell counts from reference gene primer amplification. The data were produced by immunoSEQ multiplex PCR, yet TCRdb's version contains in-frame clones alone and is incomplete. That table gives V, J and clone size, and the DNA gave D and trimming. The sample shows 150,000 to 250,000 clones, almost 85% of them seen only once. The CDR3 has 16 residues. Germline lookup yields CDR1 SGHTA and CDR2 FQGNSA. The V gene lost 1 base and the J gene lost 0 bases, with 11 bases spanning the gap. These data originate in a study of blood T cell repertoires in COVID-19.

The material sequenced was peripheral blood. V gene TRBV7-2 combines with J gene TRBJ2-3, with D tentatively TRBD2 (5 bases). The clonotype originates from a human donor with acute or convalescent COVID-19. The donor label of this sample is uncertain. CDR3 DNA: TGTGCCAGCAGCTTAGGGGTCCCGGGAAGCACAGATACGCAGTATTTT. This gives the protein CASSLGVPGSTDTQYF.